The rows below give T cell receptor beta chains drawn from one sample of a study of blood T cell repertoires in COVID-19. Assay used: immunoSEQ multiplex PCR; TCRdb lists only in-frame clones, some missing. This table holds roughly 200,000 clones, about 86% found once. The sequenced sample consisted of PBMCs or T cells enriched from blood (not recorded which). All receptors come from a middle-aged woman with acute COVID-19. CDR3s include the opening cysteine and the closing phenylalanine or tryptophan. The D gene is left open where the match is weak. Some rows have no size entry. The others give once, few or many, or a class for an expanded clone.

J gene	D gene	clone size	V gene	CDR3 DNA	CDR3 protein
TRBJ1-2	TRBD1	-	TRBV6-2/TRBV6-3	TGTGCCAGCAGTTACTCGGGCGGACAGGGAGCGAACTATGGCTACACCTTC	CASSYSGGQGANYGYTF
TRBJ2-7	-	-	TRBV29-1	TGCAGCGTCCTTAAATCCGGCGGTGTGTACTTC	CSVLKSGGVYF
TRBJ2-1	TRBD2	once	TRBV7-8	TGTGCCAGCAGCTCAGGCCGCACTCGGACTAGCGGGCCAAACAATGAGCAGTTCTTC	CASSSGRTRTSGPNNEQFF
TRBJ2-7	-	-	TRBV27	TGTGCCAGCAGTCCATCGGGTTACGAGCAGTACTTC	CASSPSGYEQYF
TRBJ2-5	TRBD2	-	TRBV29-1	TGCAGCTCCTTGGGGGGGGGAGAGACCCAGTACTTC	CSSLGGGETQYF
TRBJ2-3	-	-	TRBV11-3	TGTGCCAGCAGCTTAGCCCTAGCAACAGATACGCAGTATTTT	CASSLALATDTQYF
TRBJ1-5	TRBD1	-	TRBV28	TGTGCCAGCAGCCTCGGGACAGGGGATCAGCCCCAGCATTTT	CASSLGTGDQPQHF
TRBJ2-7	TRBD2	-	TRBV6-2/TRBV6-3	TGTGCCAGCAGTTATTCTAGCGGGCGCTCCTACGAGCAGTACTTC	CASSYSSGRSYEQYF
TRBJ2-7	TRBD2	once	TRBV2	TGTGCCAGCAGTGGACCGACAGTGAGACTAGCGGGTGGATACTTC	CASSGPTVRLAGGYF
TRBJ1-2	-	many	TRBV3-1/TRBV3-2	TGTGCCAGCAGCCAATTTCCCGCCAGGTACAGCTATGGCTACACCTTC	CASSQFPARYSYGYTF
TRBJ1-1	-	-	TRBV6-6	TGTGCCAGCAGTTACACGGCGAAGGGAGGGACTGAAGCTTTCTTT	CASSYTAKGGTEAFF
TRBJ2-1	TRBD2	-	TRBV9	TGTGCCAGCAGCGGCGATACTAGCGGGAGAGGCAATGAGCAGTTCTTC	CASSGDTSGRGNEQFF
TRBJ2-1	TRBD2	-	TRBV28	TGTGCCTGGGCTAGCGGGAGGACCTACAATGAGCAGTTCTTC	CAWASGRTYNEQFF
TRBJ1-4	-	-	TRBV29-1	TGCAGCGTCTCTCCCGGGGGGACAACTAATGAAAAACTGTTTTTT	CSVSPGGTTNEKLFF
TRBJ2-3	-	-	TRBV19	TGTGCCAGTAGTACGGGTACAGATACGCAGTATTTT	CASSTGTDTQYF
TRBJ2-7	-	-	TRBV10-2	TGCGCCAGCAGCGCCCTAGTTGGCTACGAGCAGTACTTC	CASSALVGYEQYF
TRBJ2-3	TRBD1	-	TRBV3-1/TRBV3-2	TGTGCCAGCAGCCCGTCCGGGACAGGGGAGACAGATACGCAGTATTTT	CASSPSGTGETDTQYF
TRBJ2-2	-	medium-sized	TRBV2	TGTGCCAGCAGGGTAGAGAACACCGGGGAGCTGTTTTTT	CASRVENTGELFF
TRBJ2-2	-	-	TRBV5-3	TGTGCCGAACACCTAACTAGCTGTGGCGGGGAGCTGTTTTTT	CAEHLTSCGGELFF
TRBJ2-2	TRBD2	-	TRBV5-1	TGCGCCAGCAGCCCGAGGACTAGCGGTAACACCGGGGAGCTGTTTTTT	CASSPRTSGNTGELFF
TRBJ2-7	TRBD2	once	TRBV15	TGTGCCACCAGCAGATCGAGGACTAGCGGGAGGAGCTCCTACGAGCAGTACTTC	CATSRSRTSGRSSYEQYF
TRBJ2-1	TRBD2	-	TRBV5-1	TGCGCCAGCAGCTTGCATGGGACTAGCAGTTTGGATGAGCAGTTCTTC	CASSLHGTSSLDEQFF
TRBJ1-2	TRBD1	-	TRBV28	TGTGCCAGCAGTCTCGACAGGGTGAAAGGCTACACCTTC	CASSLDRVKGYTF
TRBJ2-3	-	-	TRBV28	TGTGCCAGCAGCAATACGGGATCCGCAGATACGCAGTATTTT	CASSNTGSADTQYF
TRBJ2-1	-	-	TRBV12-3/TRBV12-4	TGTGCCAGCGCCGTCAGTGTTGAGCAGTTCTTC	CASAVSVEQFF
TRBJ1-1	-	-	TRBV6-2/TRBV6-3	TGTGCCAGCAGTTACCAGATGGCCCGATCGGGTGACACTGAAGCTTTCTTT	CASSYQMARSGDTEAFF
TRBJ2-2	-	few	TRBV27	TGTGCCAGCAGTTCCTACCGGTCGGGCGGGGAGCTGTTTTTT	CASSSYRSGGELFF
TRBJ1-3	-	-	TRBV27	TGTGCCAGCAGTTTTGGGGCAGCCGTAGGAAACACCATATATTTT	CASSFGAAVGNTIYF
TRBJ1-2	-	-	TRBV28	TGTGCCAGCAGTTTGGAGGGCCGGGGCTACACCTTC	CASSLEGRGYTF
TRBJ2-3	TRBD2	once	TRBV27	TGTGCCAGCAGTTTGACTAGCGCCACAGATACGCAGTATTTT	CASSLTSATDTQYF
TRBJ2-7	-	-	TRBV12-5	TGTGCTAGTGGTTTGCAGGGGCTAGAAAACTACGAGCAGTACTTC	CASGLQGLENYEQYF
TRBJ1-1	-	-	TRBV28	TGTGCCACCTGGACCCGGGGTGGCACTGAAGCTTTCTTT	CATWTRGGTEAFF
TRBJ2-1	TRBD2	-	TRBV28	TGTGCCAGCAGTACTACCACCGGGACTAGGGTTGAGCAGTTCTTC	CASSTTTGTRVEQFF
TRBJ2-5	TRBD2	-	TRBV3-1/TRBV3-2	TGTGCCAGCAGCCAAGATCCTCTAGCGGGGGAAAGGGAGACCCAGTACTTC	CASSQDPLAGERETQYF
TRBJ2-1	-	-	TRBV6-5	TGTGCCAGCAGTTACGAAGGACGCCGGGGGAACAATGAGCAGTTCTTC	CASSYEGRRGNNEQFF
TRBJ2-1	TRBD2	once	TRBV7-2	TGTGCCAGCAGCTTAGGGGCTAGCGGGTACAATGAGCAGTTCTTC	CASSLGASGYNEQFF
TRBJ2-5	TRBD2	-	TRBV24-1	TGTGCCACCAGTGACGCAGGGAGGGTCCAAGAGACCCAGTACTTC	CATSDAGRVQETQYF
TRBJ1-3	-	-	TRBV7-3	TGTGCCAGCAGCCCAAGACGAGCCGACCAACAGGGTCCCCGCAACACCATATATTTT	CASSPRRADQQGPRNTIYF
TRBJ2-7	TRBD2	-	TRBV5-1	TGCGCCAGCAGCTTGCCCCGTTTCCAGCGGGAGGGCCACTCCTACGAGCAGTACTTC	CASSLPRFQREGHSYEQYF
TRBJ2-1	TRBD2	-	TRBV7-8	TGTGCCAGCAGCTTAGACCCAACCGGGACTAGCGGCAATGAGCAGTTCTTC	CASSLDPTGTSGNEQFF
TRBJ1-1	-	once	TRBV3-1/TRBV3-2	TGTGCCAGCAGCTCCCCTGGTAGGGCGGGCACTGAAGCTTTCTTT	CASSSPGRAGTEAFF
TRBJ2-2	-	-	TRBV9	TGTGCCAGCAGCGTAGCGCACGGCGGTGGAGGACCCGGGGAGCTGTTTTTT	CASSVAHGGGGPGELFF
TRBJ1-5	-	-	TRBV6-5	TGTGCCAGCAGTTCGCTCTCCAGGGGGCCCCAGCATTTT	CASSSLSRGPQHF
TRBJ2-2	TRBD1	-	TRBV7-9	TGTGCCAGCAGCTCCAGGGGGCCGCCGCCGGGCACCGGGGAGCTGTTTTTT	CASSSRGPPPGTGELFF
TRBJ2-7	TRBD1	-	TRBV18	TGTGCCAGCTCTCCTCGGCAGGGGGTCTACGAGCAGTACTTC	CASSPRQGVYEQYF
TRBJ2-7	TRBD2	-	TRBV2	TGTGCCAGCCTAGCGGGGGGTTCGAGCTCCTACGAGCAGTACTTC	CASLAGGSSSYEQYF
TRBJ1-1	TRBD1	-	TRBV5-1	TGCGCCAGCAGCTGGACAGGGACCACTGAAGCTTTCTTT	CASSWTGTTEAFF
TRBJ1-5	-	-	TRBV18	TGTGCCAGCTCACCCGAGGGCCCCTATAGCAATCAGCCCCAGCATTTT	CASSPEGPYSNQPQHF
TRBJ2-7	TRBD2	-	TRBV19	TGTGCCAGTAGTGGGTTCCAGCGGGAGGGCGAGCAGTACTTC	CASSGFQREGEQYF